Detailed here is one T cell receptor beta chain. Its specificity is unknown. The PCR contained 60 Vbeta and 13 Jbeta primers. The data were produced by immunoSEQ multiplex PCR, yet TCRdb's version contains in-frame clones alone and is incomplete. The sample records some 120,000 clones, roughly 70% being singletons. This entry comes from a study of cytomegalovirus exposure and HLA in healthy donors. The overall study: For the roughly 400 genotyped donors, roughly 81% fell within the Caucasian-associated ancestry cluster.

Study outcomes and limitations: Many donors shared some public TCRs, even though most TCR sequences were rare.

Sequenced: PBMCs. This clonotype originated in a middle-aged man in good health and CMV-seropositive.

DNA for the CDR3: TGTGCCAGCAGCCCGGCAAGCGGGACGGATACTTTGAACACTGAAGCTTTCTTT. Its translation: CASSPASGTDTLNTEAFF. The V gene is TRBV7-6, the J gene TRBJ1-1; TRBD1 is a possible D gene (5 bases). Germline V gene data show CDR1 as SGHVS and CDR2 as FNYEAQ. Trimming took off 5 bases at V and 0 bases at J, with 22 bases between the two ends. This CDR3 has 18 residues.